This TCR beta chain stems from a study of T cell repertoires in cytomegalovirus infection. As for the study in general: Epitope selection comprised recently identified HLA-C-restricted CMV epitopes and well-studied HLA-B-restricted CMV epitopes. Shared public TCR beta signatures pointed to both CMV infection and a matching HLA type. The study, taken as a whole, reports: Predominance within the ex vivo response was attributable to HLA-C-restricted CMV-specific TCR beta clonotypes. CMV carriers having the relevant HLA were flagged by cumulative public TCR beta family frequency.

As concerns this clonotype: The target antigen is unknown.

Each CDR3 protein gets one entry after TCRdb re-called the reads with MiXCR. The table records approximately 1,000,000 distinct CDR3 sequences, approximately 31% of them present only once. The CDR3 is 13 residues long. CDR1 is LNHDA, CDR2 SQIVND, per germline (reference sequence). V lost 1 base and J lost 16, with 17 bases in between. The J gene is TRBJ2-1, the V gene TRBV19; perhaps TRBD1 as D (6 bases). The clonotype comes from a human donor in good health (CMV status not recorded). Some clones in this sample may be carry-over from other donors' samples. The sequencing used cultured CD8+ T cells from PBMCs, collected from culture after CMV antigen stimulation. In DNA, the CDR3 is TGTGCCAGTAGTATAGCAGGGGTCGACCCGAGATTCTTC. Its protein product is CASSIAGVDPRFF.